This TCR beta chain was identified during a study of blood T cell repertoires in COVID-19. Study context: Collection of acute and convalescent COVID-19 samples took place in the United States, Italy and Spain.

Original data processing: Nucleated cell number was recorded as an estimate derived from reference gene primer amplification. Generated by immunoSEQ multiplex PCR, the TCRdb table keeps only in-frame clones and is missing some. V and J calls and clone size come straight from that table; D and trimming were deduced from the DNA. The table has about 140,000 clones, under 85% seen once. Germline CDR1 MDHEN, CDR2 SYDVKM. Trimming at V came to 2 bases and at J to 6 bases, leaving 4 bases not matched to a gene. The CDR3 contains 14 residues. The chain employs TRBV28 and TRBJ2-1; 7 bases line up with TRBD2. This receptor was taken from a woman of 80 years or more in a cohort sampled during active or convalescent COVID-19. Sequencing input: peripheral blood. The CDR3 loop reads CASSLGQRGNEQFF. CDR3 nucleotide sequence: TGTGCCAGCAGTTTAGGGCAGCGGGGCAATGAGCAGTTCTTC.